The present T cell receptor (beta chain) was sequenced within a study of identical twins. Per the germline V gene, CDR1 is SGHRS and CDR2 is YFSETQ. CDR3 length: 14 amino acids. V dropped 2 bases and J dropped 2 bases, with 11 bases sitting between them. General study points: Twin pairs' shared out-of-frame alpha sequences were enriched in low generation probability.

TCRdb independently ran MiXCR on the 5' RACE reads; one entry per CDR3 protein. Of about 890,000 distinct CDR3 sequences in the sample, around an eighth were seen once. Note on this clonotype: Its antigen is not identified.

A further study also used this sample, focusing on yellow fever vaccine responses in identical twins.

The source material was PBMCs. The V gene is TRBV5-1, the J gene TRBJ2-7; D is undetermined. This TCR came from a woman aged 18-29 years in good health. CDR3 amino acids: CASSFSEGTYEQYF. The CDR3 DNA reads TGCGCCAGCAGCTTCTCTGAAGGGACCTACGAGCAGTACTTC.